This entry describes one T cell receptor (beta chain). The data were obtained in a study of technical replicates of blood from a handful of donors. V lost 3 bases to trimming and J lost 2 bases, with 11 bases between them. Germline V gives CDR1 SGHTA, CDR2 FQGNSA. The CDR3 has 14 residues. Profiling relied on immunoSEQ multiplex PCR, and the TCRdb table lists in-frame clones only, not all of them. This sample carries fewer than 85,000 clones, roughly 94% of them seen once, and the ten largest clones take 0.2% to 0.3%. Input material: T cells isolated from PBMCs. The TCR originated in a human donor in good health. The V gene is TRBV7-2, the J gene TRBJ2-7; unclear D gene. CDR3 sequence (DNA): TGTGCCAGCAGCTTCGAGATCGCGACCTACGAGCAGTACTTC. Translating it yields CASSFEIATYEQYF.